One sample yielded the 9 T cell receptor beta chains listed below, sequenced in a study of blood T cell repertoires in COVID-19. Some clones are missing from TCRdb's copy, which holds only in-frame ones; the method was immunoSEQ multiplex PCR. The sample comprises fewer than 250,000 clones, about 88% of which are singletons, and roughly 6.2% rests with the top ten. Sequenced: peripheral blood. These TCRs come from a woman in her 40s who had recovered from COVID-19.

The chain has TRBV19 and TRBJ1-2, with D possibly TRBD1 on 5 matching bases. CDR1 is LNHDA, CDR2 SQIVND, per germline (reference sequence). The CDR3 loop spans 13 amino acids. V was cut by 1 base and J by 10 bases, with 13 bases left in between. The CDR3 loop is CASSIGDPGIYTF. CDR3 sequence (DNA): TGTGCCAGTAGTATAGGGGATCCAGGGATCTACACCTTC.

Turning to this clone: Different DNA sequences within this sample yield the same CDR3. The rearrangement joins TRBV27 to TRBJ1-5; D possibly corresponds to TRBD1 (6 bases). The CDR3 sequence is 13 residues long. Germline V gene data show CDR1 as MNHEY and CDR2 as SMNVEV (reference sequence). The germline V and J ends were trimmed by 6 bases and 4 bases, with 10 bases remaining between them. CDR3 nucleotide sequence: TGTGCCAGCAGCCTAACAGGGAATCAGCCCCAGCATTTT. This gives the protein CASSLTGNQPQHF.

The rearrangement joins TRBV4-2 to TRBJ2-5; unclear D gene. The V gene's germline CDR1 is LGHNA and CDR2 YNFKEQ. The CDR3 loop spans 14 amino acids. V lost 2 bases and J lost 2, with 9 bases in between. In nucleotides, the CDR3 is TGTGCCAGCAGCCAATCAGGTGCGCAAGAGACCCAGTACTTC. Residues: CASSQSGAQETQYF.

V and J are TRBV29-1 and TRBJ2-3; D is perhaps TRBD2 (6 bases). In germline, CDR1 is SQVTM, CDR2 ANQGSEA. The germline V and J ends were trimmed by 7 bases and 9 bases, with 20 bases remaining between them. The CDR3 has 13 residues. CDR3 in DNA: TGCAGCGACTCCGACGGGGCCCGGGGGACGCAGTATTTT. Translated, it gives CSDSDGARGTQYF.

The genes are TRBV11-3 and TRBJ2-3; TRBD1 is a possible D gene (5 bases). With 4 bases removed from V and 5 bases from J, the gap between germline ends came to 10 bases. Germline loops: CDR1 SGHNT, CDR2 YENEEA. The CDR3 length is 13 residues. CDR3 region: CASSWGWGDTQYF. DNA of the CDR3: TGTGCCAGCAGCTGGGGCTGGGGAGATACGCAGTATTTT.

The rearrangement links TRBV12-2 to TRBJ2-7; the table's D call, TRBD2, has no DNA check behind it. TRBV12-2 constitutes a pseudogene. The CDR3 length is 15 residues. As DNA, the CDR3 is TGTGCAAGTCGCTACCCTAGCGGGAGAAAGGACGAGCAGTACTTC. Its translation: CASRYPSGRKDEQYF.

V is TRBV25-1 and J is TRBJ2-7; 7 bases match TRBD2. Trimming cost V 2 bases and J 9 bases; bases outside gene matches: 1. Germline V gene lookup returns CDR1 MGHDK and CDR2 SYGVNS. CDR3 length: 11 residues. CDR3 coding DNA: TGTGCCAGCAGTGAACGGACTAGGCAGTACTTC. Its protein is CASSERTRQYF.

This chain connects TRBV27 to TRBJ1-5; 8 bases fit TRBD1. J gave up 4 bases and V 6 bases, and 11 bases lay outside the gene matches. CDR1 MNHEY and CDR2 SMNVEV come from the germline V gene (reference sequence). The CDR3 is 16 amino acids. CDR3 bases: TGTGCCAGCAGCCCCGTTTTTCGACAGGGGAATCAGCCCCAGCATTTT. This encodes CASSPVFRQGNQPQHF.

The genes are TRBV19 and TRBJ1-5; no clear D gene. Trimming removed 3 bases from V and 4 bases from J, with 13 bases in between. The germline CDR1 and CDR2 sequences are LNHDA and SQIVND (reference sequence). This CDR3 contains 15 residues. The CDR3 coding sequence is TGTGCCAGTAGTATCGTGGGCTTTGTAAATCAGCCCCAGCATTTT. Residues: CASSIVGFVNQPQHF.